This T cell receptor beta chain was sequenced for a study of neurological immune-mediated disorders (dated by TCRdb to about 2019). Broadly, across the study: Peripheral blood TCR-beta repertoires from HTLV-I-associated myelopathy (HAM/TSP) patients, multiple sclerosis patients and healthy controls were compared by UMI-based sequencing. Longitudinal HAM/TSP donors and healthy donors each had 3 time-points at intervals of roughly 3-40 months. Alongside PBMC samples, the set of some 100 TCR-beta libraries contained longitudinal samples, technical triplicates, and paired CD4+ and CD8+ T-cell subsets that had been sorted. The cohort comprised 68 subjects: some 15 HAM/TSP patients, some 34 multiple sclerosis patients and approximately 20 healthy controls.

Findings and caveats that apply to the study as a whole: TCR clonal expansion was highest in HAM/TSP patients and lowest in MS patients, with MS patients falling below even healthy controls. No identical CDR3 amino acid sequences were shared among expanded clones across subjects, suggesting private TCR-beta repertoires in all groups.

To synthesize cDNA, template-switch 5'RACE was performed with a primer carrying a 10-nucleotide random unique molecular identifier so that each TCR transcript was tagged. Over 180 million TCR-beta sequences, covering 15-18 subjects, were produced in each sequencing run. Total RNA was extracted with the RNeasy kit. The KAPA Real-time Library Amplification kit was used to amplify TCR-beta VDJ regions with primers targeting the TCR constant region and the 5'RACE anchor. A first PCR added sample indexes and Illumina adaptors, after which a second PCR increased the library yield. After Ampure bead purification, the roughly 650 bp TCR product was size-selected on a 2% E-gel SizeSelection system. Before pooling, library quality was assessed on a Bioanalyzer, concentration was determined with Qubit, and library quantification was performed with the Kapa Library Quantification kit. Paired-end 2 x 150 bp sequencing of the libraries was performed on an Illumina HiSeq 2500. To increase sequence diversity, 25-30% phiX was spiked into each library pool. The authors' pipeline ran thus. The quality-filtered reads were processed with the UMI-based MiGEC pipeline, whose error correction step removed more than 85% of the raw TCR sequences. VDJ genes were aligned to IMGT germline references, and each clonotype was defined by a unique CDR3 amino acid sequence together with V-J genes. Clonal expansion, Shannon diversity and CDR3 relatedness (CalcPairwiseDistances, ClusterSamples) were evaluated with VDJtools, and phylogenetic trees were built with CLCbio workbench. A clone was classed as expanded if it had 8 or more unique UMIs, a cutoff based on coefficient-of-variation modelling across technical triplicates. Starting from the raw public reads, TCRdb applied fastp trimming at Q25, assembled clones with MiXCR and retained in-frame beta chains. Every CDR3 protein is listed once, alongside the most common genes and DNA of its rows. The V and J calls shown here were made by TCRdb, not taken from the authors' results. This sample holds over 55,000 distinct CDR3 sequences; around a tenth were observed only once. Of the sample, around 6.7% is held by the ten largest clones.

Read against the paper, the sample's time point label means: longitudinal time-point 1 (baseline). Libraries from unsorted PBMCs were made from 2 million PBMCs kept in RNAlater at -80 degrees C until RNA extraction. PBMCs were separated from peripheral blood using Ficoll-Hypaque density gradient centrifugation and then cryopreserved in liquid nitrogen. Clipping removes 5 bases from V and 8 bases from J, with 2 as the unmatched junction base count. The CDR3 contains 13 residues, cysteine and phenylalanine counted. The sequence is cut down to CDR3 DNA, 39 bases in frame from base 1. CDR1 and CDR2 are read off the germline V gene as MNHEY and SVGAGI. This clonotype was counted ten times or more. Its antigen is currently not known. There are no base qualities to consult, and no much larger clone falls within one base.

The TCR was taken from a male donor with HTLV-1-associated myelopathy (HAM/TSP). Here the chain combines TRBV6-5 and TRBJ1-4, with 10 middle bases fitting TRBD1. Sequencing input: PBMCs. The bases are TGTGCCAGCAGTCGGACAGGGGGGGAAAAACTGTTTTTT. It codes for CASSRTGGEKLFF.